Included here is one TCR beta chain sequence, with context. Its antigen is not known. PCR primers comprised 60 Vbeta and 13 Jbeta primers. Clones were read by immunoSEQ multiplex PCR, and TCRdb kept only the in-frame ones, dropping some. The table shows 100,000 to 150,000 clones, with 75% to 85% occurring only once. The CDR3 is 14 amino acids. Per the germline V gene, CDR1 is SGHDN and CDR2 is FVKESK. The V segment lost 4 bases and the J segment 1 base; nucleotides outside the gene matches: 2. This sample is part of a study of cytomegalovirus exposure and HLA in healthy donors. Study information: Among around 400 genotyped donors, around 80% fell in the Caucasian-associated ancestry cluster. General study findings and limits: A later analysis, which compared TCR beta chains of equal frequency, found the HLA-associated ones more clonally expanded. Cytomegalovirus-associated TCR beta chains were listed, numbering 150 to 200.

The chain has TRBV14 and TRBJ2-7; 9 nucleotides agree with TRBD1. The sequenced sample was PBMCs. The TCR sequence derives from a girl aged 2-10 years in good health and CMV-seronegative. The CDR3 spells CASSPTGGSYEQYF. The CDR3 coding sequence is TGTGCCAGCAGCCCGACAGGGGGGTCCTACGAGCAGTACTTC.